This record covers a single T cell receptor beta chain. No antigen is known for it. Regions amplified from RNA transcripts were the TCR beta CDR3 regions. HTBI primers drove first-round RT-PCR of the TCR CDR3. TCRdb independently ran MiXCR on the multiplex PCR reads; one entry per CDR3 protein. The table lists around 600,000 distinct CDR3 sequences, over 12% of them singletons. Per germline, CDR1 LGHNA and CDR2 YSLEER. V lost 5 bases and J 5 bases, leaving 12 bases between the germline ends. The CDR3 totals 13 residues. PBMCs came from around 10 ml fresh peripheral blood. The sample is drawn from a study of T cells in Graves' hyperthyroidism and ophthalmopathy. Study-wide points: Most expanded thyroid clonotypes above 0.001 recurred in blood.

The sample was blood. The chain has TRBV4-3 and TRBJ2-5, with D possibly matching TRBD1 (6 bases). This clonotype was obtained from a woman younger than 30 with Graves' ophthalmopathy. This CDR3 reads CASSLRRGETQYF. The DNA for the CDR3 is TGCGCCAGCAGCTTACGAAGGGGGGAGACCCAGTACTTC.